Listed here are 14 T cell receptor beta chains from one sample, sequenced in a study of shared clonotypes between healthy human individuals. Sequencing was performed with immunoSEQ multiplex PCR; in TCRdb, only in-frame clones are kept and a portion is missing. Among some 500,000 clones listed, 90% to 97% were seen once. The sequenced material came from naive CD4+ T cells sorted from blood. As for subset: CD45RA+ positively selected. Every receptor here comes from a woman aged 25 to 45 in good health.

This chain links TRBV19 with TRBJ1-1, with D possibly being TRBD1 (5 bases). There are 13 residues in the CDR3. Germline-derived CDR1 and CDR2 are LNHDA and SQIVND (reference sequence). With 5 bases removed from V and 3 bases from J, the gap between germline ends came to 10 bases. CDR3 region: CASSSQTDTEAFF. CDR3 sequence (DNA): TGTGCCAGTAGTTCTCAGACAGACACTGAAGCTTTCTTT.

This clone was recorded a few times. This chain links TRBV19 with TRBJ1-2; D is undetermined. V was clipped by 6 bases and J by 4 bases, with 6 bases between them. Germline V gene sequence: CDR1 LNHDA, CDR2 SQIVND (reference sequence). CDR3 length equals 11 residues. Here the CDR3 DNA reads TGTGCCAGTAGCCTTGCCTATGGCTACACCTTC. It encodes CASSLAYGYTF.

The chain is built from TRBV28 and TRBJ2-3; no firm D call. Germline V lookup: CDR1 MDHEN, CDR2 SYDVKM. V was shortened by 5 bases and J by 0 bases, with 15 bases between the two germline ends. This CDR3 is 16 amino acids long. The CDR3, as DNA: TGTGCCAGCAGTCCAAATTTTCTGGGGAGCACAGATACGCAGTATTTT. Encoded protein: CASSPNFLGSTDTQYF.

The rearrangement links TRBV28 to TRBJ2-7; the match to TRBD2 covers 9 bases. CDR1 and CDR2 (germline): MDHEN, SYDVKM. With 5 bases clipped from V and 1 base from J, the junction kept 3 bases outside the gene matches. This CDR3 is built from 14 residues. CDR3 protein: CASSPSGTSYEQYF. The CDR3, as DNA: TGTGCCAGCAGTCCTAGCGGGACTTCCTACGAGCAGTACTTC.

The J gene is TRBJ2-7, the V gene TRBV2; D is possibly TRBD2 (6 bases). Looked up from germline, CDR1 is SNHLY and CDR2 is FYNNEI. The CDR3 spans 15 residues. Trimming shortened V by 7 bases and J by 4 bases, and 20 bases separated the two germline ends. CDR3 amino acids: CASNYILGRRYEQYF. The CDR3 DNA reads TGTGCCAGCAATTACATCCTCGGGAGAAGGTACGAGCAGTACTTC.

V is TRBV28 and J is TRBJ2-5; TRBD1 matches 7 bases. Gene TRBJ2-7 matches the end of the DNA better, so the J call may be wrong. CDR1 is MDHEN, CDR2 SYDVKM, per germline. This CDR3 is built from 12 residues. The CDR3 DNA sequence: TGTGCCAGCGGGACAGCGCCCTACGAGCAGTACTTC. Its translation is CASGTAPYEQYF.

The chain is built from TRBV15 and TRBJ2-2; a possible D gene is TRBD2 (6 bases). Germline CDR1 is LNHNV and CDR2 is YYDKDF (reference sequence). The CDR3 spans 15 residues. Trimming removed 1 base from V and 5 bases from J, with 11 bases in between. As DNA, the CDR3 is TGTGCCACCAGCAGAGGTGGGACTCTAACCGGGGAGCTGTTTTTT. This sequence encodes CATSRGGTLTGELFF.

V usage is TRBV28 and J usage is TRBJ1-2; D gene uncertain. V lost 8 bases and J lost 12, with 22 bases in between. The CDR3 spans 13 residues. Germline assignment: CDR1 MDHEN and CDR2 SYDVKM. CDR3 nucleotides: TGTGCCAGCTCTTGGGGTATTAAAGGAACCGACACCTTC. Translating gives CASSWGIKGTDTF.

The V and J genes are TRBV28 and TRBJ2-3, with no clear D. The V gene lost 6 bases and the J gene lost 1 base, with 5 bases spanning the gap. Germline V lookup: CDR1 MDHEN, CDR2 SYDVKM. The CDR3 sequence is 12 residues long. The CDR3 DNA follows: TGTGCCAGCAGGGAAGGCACAGATACGCAGTATTTT. Encoded protein: CASREGTDTQYF. Supplemented by reference TRBV28 and TRBJ2-3, the full variable domain reads DVKVTQSSRYLVKRTGEKVFLECVQDMDHENMFWYRQDPGLGLRLIYFSYDVKMKEKGDIPEGYSVSREKKERFSLILESASTNQTSMYLCASREGTDTQYFGPGTRLTVL.

The rearrangement links TRBV2 to TRBJ2-6; possible D gene TRBD1, 5 bases. The V gene lost 5 bases and the J gene lost 2 bases, with 13 bases spanning the gap. The germline gives CDR1 SNHLY, CDR2 FYNNEI. The CDR3 contains 16 residues. CDR3 sequence (DNA): TGTGCCAGCAGTTGGGGCAGGGCTGCTGGGGCCAACGTCCTGACTTTC. As protein: CASSWGRAAGANVLTF.

The genes are TRBV18 and TRBJ2-3; the match to TRBD1 covers 9 bases. The CDR3 consists of 18 residues. V lost 3 bases and J lost 3; bases outside the gene matches: 13. From germline, CDR1 is KGHSH and CDR2 LQKENI. The CDR3 sequence is CASSPVQGALSGTDTQYF. Here the CDR3 DNA reads TGTGCCAGCTCACCGGTACAGGGGGCGCTGAGCGGGACAGATACGCAGTATTTT.

The rearrangement links TRBV10-3 to TRBJ1-5, with 7 nucleotides matching TRBD1. Germline-derived CDR1 and CDR2 are ENHRY and SYGVKD. CDR3 length: 15 amino acids. Trimming removed 2 bases from V and 6 bases from J; junction bases left unmatched: 7. CDR3 in amino acids: CAISEGGGQGQPQHF. The CDR3, as DNA: TGTGCCATCAGTGAGGGAGGGGGCCAGGGTCAGCCCCAGCATTTT.

The chain employs TRBV5-1 and TRBJ2-1, with 13 bases matching TRBD2. The V gene end was trimmed by 4 bases and the J gene end by 0 bases; junction bases not matched to a gene: 7. This CDR3 has 18 amino acids. The germline CDR1 and CDR2 sequences are SGHRS and YFSETQ. The CDR3 bases are TGCGCCAGCAGCAGGGGACTAGCGGGGTCCAGCTCCTACAATGAGCAGTTCTTC. Translating gives CASSRGLAGSSSYNEQFF.

The V gene is TRBV7-3, the J gene TRBJ2-3; 10 bases line up with TRBD1. Germline trimming cut 10 bases from V and 5 bases from J; bases unmatched to any gene: 6. The CDR3 length is 13 residues. Germline loops: CDR1 SGHTA, CDR2 FQGTGA. The CDR3 region is CATSDRGQDTQYF. CDR3 bases: TGTGCCACCTCCGACAGGGGGCAAGATACGCAGTATTTT.